This T cell receptor (beta chain) was identified in a study of T-cell reconstitution after alpha-beta-depleted transplantation in children (dated by TCRdb to 2015 to 2016). Regarding the complete study: Using TCR repertoire profiling, the study followed T-cell immune reconstitution in a quantitative way in children after TCRalphabeta/CD19-depleted allogeneic hematopoietic cell transplantation. The paper as a whole reports these results and caveats: About two months after transplant, the apparently early recovery of alphabetaT-cell counts reportedly depended on just several hundred clones that had expanded rapidly and came from non-depleted graft cells. In some patients, the high TCRbeta diversity seen at day 60 was put down to recipient T cells and intrathymic progenitors that had survived conditioning. The frequencies of hyperexpanded clones fell over the following months, and after one year, T-cell counts and TCRbeta diversity were mostly attributed to newly produced T cells.

CDR1 is given as DFQATT and CDR2 as SNEGSKA, both from the germline V gene (reference sequence). Including the terminal cysteine and phenylalanine, the CDR3 comprises 14 residues. Just CDR3 DNA is preserved here, 42 bases in frame from base 1. The junction shows trimming of 0 bases on V and 12 bases on J, and the gene matches do not reach 13 bases of it. In its sample, this clonotype was seen a few times. It has no known antigen specificity. Qualities for individual bases were not recorded, and no much larger clone is one base off. The receptor library was made with PCR. Sequencing was performed on an Illumina HiSeq 2500. Molecular barcoding was employed in the preparation of TCR libraries, with unique molecular identifiers being used to normalize TCRbeta repertoire quantification. In-frame beta chains were kept once TCRdb had trimmed the public reads at Q25 with fastp and called clones with MiXCR. Each entry is one CDR3 protein sequence, shown with its most common DNA and genes. This sample is represented by 700,000 to 950,000 distinct CDR3 sequences; 16% of them were singletons. The top ten constitute around 5.3% of the sample.

The treatment or condition label here, explained by the study, means: allogeneic hematopoietic cell transplantation with graft depleted of TCRalphabeta T cells and CD19 B cells. Transplant recipients were children who received TCRalphabeta/CD19-depleted allogeneic hematopoietic cell grafts. The TCR comes from a male patient aged 10-17 years who had a stem cell transplant for acute lymphoblastic leukemia, so the T cells may come from the graft donor. The sequencing used PBMCs, mostly from graft donor cells, collected 360 days after TCRalphabeta/CD19-depleted stem cell transplant. Rearrangement joined TRBV20-1 to TRBJ2-5; TRBD2 agrees with 7 junctional bases. CDR3 protein: CSAREGLAGSKEYF. The bases are TGCAGTGCTAGAGAGGGATTAGCGGGCTCAAAGGAGTACTTC.